This entry lists 17 T cell receptor beta chains sequenced from one sample in a study of blood T cell repertoires in COVID-19. Sequencing was performed with immunoSEQ multiplex PCR; in TCRdb, only in-frame clones are kept and a portion is missing. This table holds over 150,000 clones, 65% to 90% found once. Sequenced input: peripheral blood. These receptors were collected from a man aged 45-65 years with active or convalescent COVID-19.

This chain joins TRBV9 and TRBJ1-2; 9 bases are shared with TRBD1. V gave up 2 bases and J gave up 3 bases; unmatched junction bases: 8. CDR1 is SGDLS, CDR2 YYNGEE, per germline. The CDR3 spans 16 residues. The CDR3: CASSVPRDRVDYGYTF. The CDR3 coding sequence is TGTGCCAGCAGCGTCCCTCGGGACAGGGTAGACTATGGCTACACCTTC.

The chain recombines TRBV29-1 with TRBJ1-2, with a weak D call TRBD1 (6 bases). This CDR3 has 15 residues. Germline V gene lookup returns CDR1 SQVTM and CDR2 ANQGSEA. Trimming removed 4 bases from V and 3 bases from J, with 18 bases in between. CDR3 sequence: CSVVRTPRGDYGYTF. CDR3 in DNA: TGCAGCGTTGTCCGGACGCCCAGGGGAGACTATGGCTACACCTTC.

The J gene is TRBJ2-7, the V gene TRBV4-1; TRBD2 matches 9 bases. This CDR3 spans 18 amino acids. CDR1 is MGHRA, CDR2 YSYEKL, per germline. V shed 0 bases, J shed 1 base, and the junction held 10 bases outside the gene matches. CDR3 region: CASSQDHRLAGISYEQYF. DNA for the CDR3: TGCGCCAGCAGCCAAGATCATCGTCTAGCGGGAATATCCTACGAGCAGTACTTC.

The chain has TRBV2 and TRBJ1-2, with D possibly matching TRBD1 (5 bases). This CDR3 is 12 amino acids long. Per germline, CDR1 SNHLY and CDR2 FYNNEI. V dropped 5 bases and J dropped 5 bases, with 9 bases sitting between them. CDR3 loop: CASSIGGYGYTF. The CDR3 nucleotides are TGTGCCAGCAGTATCGGGGGGTATGGCTACACCTTC.

This clone was counted once. CDR3 sequence reads: CAWAPIRGSGRVNNEQFF. For the CDR3, the DNA is TGTGCCTGGGCTCCCATTCGGGGTAGCGGGAGGGTCAACAATGAGCAGTTCTTC. The genes are TRBV30 and TRBJ2-1, with 11 positions matching TRBD2. The CDR3 contains 18 residues. The germline gives CDR1 GTSNPN, CDR2 SVGIG (reference sequence). V lost 5 bases and J lost 5; bases outside the gene matches: 17.

The chain links TRBV5-1 to TRBJ2-2; D may be TRBD1 (6 bases). The CDR3 is 17 residues long. V dropped 4 bases and J dropped 3 bases, with 19 bases sitting between them. Germline loops: CDR1 SGHRS, CDR2 YFSETQ. CDR3 loop: CASSPQGIERDTGELFF. CDR3 DNA: TGCGCCAGCAGCCCACAGGGCATTGAAAGGGACACCGGGGAGCTGTTTTTT.

CDR3 in amino acids: CASRQTRTSGYQETQYF. CDR3 sequence (DNA): TGTGCAAGTCGCCAGACCAGGACTAGCGGGTACCAAGAGACCCAGTACTTC. The V and J genes are TRBV12-2 and TRBJ2-5; TRBD2 is the table's D call and was not checked against the DNA. TRBV12-2 is marked as a pseudogene. The CDR3 totals 17 residues.

The rearrangement uses TRBV11-2 and TRBJ2-7; 8 nucleotides match TRBD1. V was clipped by 5 bases and J by 3 bases; unmatched bases: 9. Germline V gene sequence: CDR1 SGHAT, CDR2 FQNNGV. The CDR3 extends over 15 amino acids. CDR3 amino acids: CASSAWGQVGYEQYF. CDR3 in DNA: TGTGCCAGCAGCGCGTGGGGACAGGTTGGCTACGAGCAGTACTTC.

V usage is TRBV6-5 and J usage is TRBJ2-5, with TRBD1 matching 9 bases. The length of the CDR3 is 13 residues. The V segment lost 5 bases and the J segment 6 bases; nucleotides outside the gene matches: 4. Germline V gives CDR1 MNHEY, CDR2 SVGAGI. This CDR3 reads CASSLGQGKTQYF. CDR3 bases: TGTGCCAGCAGTCTTGGACAGGGGAAGACCCAGTACTTC.

The chain uses TRBV5-4 and TRBJ2-2, with D maybe TRBD1 (5 bases). Germline V CDR1 and CDR2: SGHNT, YYREEE (reference sequence). The CDR3 has 15 residues. Trimming left V 1 base short and J 4 bases short, with 11 bases between. This CDR3 is CASSLPGIGTGELFF. For the CDR3, the DNA is TGTGCCAGCAGCTTGCCAGGGATAGGCACCGGGGAGCTGTTTTTT.

The rearrangement joins TRBV3-1 (or the pseudogene TRBV3-2) to TRBJ1-1; D is perhaps TRBD1 (5 bases). The germline V and J ends were trimmed by 11 bases and 0 bases, with 10 bases remaining between them. The length of the CDR3 is 12 residues. Germline V gene lookup returns CDR1 LGHDT and CDR2 YNNKEL (reference sequence). The CDR3 reads CASKGVNTEAFF. The CDR3, as DNA: TGTGCCTCTAAAGGGGTGAACACTGAAGCTTTCTTT.

The chain carries TRBV7-2 and TRBJ1-2, with D possibly TRBD1 on 5 matching bases. The V end was cut by 5 bases, the J end by 2 bases, with 15 bases between. The CDR3 loop spans 15 amino acids. CDR1 and CDR2 (germline): SGHTA, FQGNSA. CDR3 amino acids: CASSAPPGLNYGYTF. CDR3 sequence (DNA): TGTGCCAGCAGCGCCCCACCGGGACTCAACTATGGCTACACCTTC.

CDR3 nucleotides: TGTGCCAGCAGCGTAGATCCTCAGGGGGCTGAAGCTTTCTTT. Encoded protein: CASSVDPQGAEAFF. The chain employs TRBV9 and TRBJ1-1; 7 nucleotides match TRBD1. Germline V gene sequence: CDR1 SGDLS, CDR2 YYNGEE. There are 14 residues in the CDR3. J gave up 6 bases and V 0 bases, and 5 bases lay outside the gene matches.

The genes are TRBV15 and TRBJ1-4, with TRBD1 as a possible D gene (5 bases). From germline, CDR1 is LNHNV and CDR2 YYDKDF (reference sequence). The ends were cut back, 6 bases at V and 7 bases at J, with 9 bases in the middle. The CDR3 is 12 residues long. Written as DNA, the CDR3 is TGTGCCACCAGGGGGCTACGTGAAAAACTGTTTTTT. Its translation: CATRGLREKLFF.

CDR3 amino acids: CASSSSGGATGELFF. The CDR3 DNA reads as TGTGCCAGCAGTTCCAGCGGGGGGGCCACCGGGGAGCTGTTTTTT. The chain combines TRBV6-2 or TRBV6-3 with TRBJ2-2; 10 bases agree with TRBD2. The CDR3 has 15 residues. In germline, CDR1 is MNHEY, CDR2 SVGEGT. Unmatched junction bases numbered 3, after V lost 4 bases and J lost 4 bases.

In this sample, this clone turned up once. This rearrangement joins TRBV6-5 to TRBJ2-5; D uncertain. The length of the CDR3 is 12 residues. Trimming pared 4 bases from V and 5 bases from J, leaving 8 bases between. CDR1 is MNHEY, CDR2 SVGAGI, per germline. The CDR3 loop is CASSSPFETQYF. In DNA form, the CDR3 reads TGTGCCAGCAGTTCCCCATTCGAGACCCAGTACTTC.

The chain employs TRBV10-2 and TRBJ2-1, with D maybe TRBD2 (6 bases). The CDR3 runs to 16 residues. Deletions cut 0 bases from V and 8 bases from J, with 17 bases between. From germline, CDR1 is WSHSY and CDR2 SAAADI. The DNA of the CDR3 is TGCGCCAGCAGTGAGTCGGGAGGAGTAAGGGTCGATGAGCAGTTCTTC. It codes for CASSESGGVRVDEQFF.